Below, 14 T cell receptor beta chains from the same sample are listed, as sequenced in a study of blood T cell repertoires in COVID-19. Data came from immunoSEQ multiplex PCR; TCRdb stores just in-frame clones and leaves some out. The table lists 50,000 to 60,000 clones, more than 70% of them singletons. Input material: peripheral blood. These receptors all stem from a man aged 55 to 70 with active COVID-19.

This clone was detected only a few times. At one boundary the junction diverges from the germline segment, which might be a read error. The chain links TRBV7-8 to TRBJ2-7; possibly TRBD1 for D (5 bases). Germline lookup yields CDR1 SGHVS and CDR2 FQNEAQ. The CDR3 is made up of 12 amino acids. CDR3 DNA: TGTGCCAGCAACTTAGGGGCCCACGAGCAGTACTTC. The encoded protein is CASNLGAHEQYF.

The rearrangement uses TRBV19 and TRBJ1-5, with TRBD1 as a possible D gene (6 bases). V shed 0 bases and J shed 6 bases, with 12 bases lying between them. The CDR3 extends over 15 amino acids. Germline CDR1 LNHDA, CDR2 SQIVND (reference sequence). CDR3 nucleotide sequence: TGTGCCAGTAGTATAGAGGGCAGGGGCACTCAGCCCCAGCATTTT. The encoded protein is CASSIEGRGTQPQHF.

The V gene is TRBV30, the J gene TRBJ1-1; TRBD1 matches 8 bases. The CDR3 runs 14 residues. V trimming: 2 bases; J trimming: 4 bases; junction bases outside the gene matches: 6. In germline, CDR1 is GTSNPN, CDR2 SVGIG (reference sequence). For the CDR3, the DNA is TGTGCCTGGAGTCCAACAGGGGGAAGCACTGAAGCTTTCTTT. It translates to CAWSPTGGSTEAFF.

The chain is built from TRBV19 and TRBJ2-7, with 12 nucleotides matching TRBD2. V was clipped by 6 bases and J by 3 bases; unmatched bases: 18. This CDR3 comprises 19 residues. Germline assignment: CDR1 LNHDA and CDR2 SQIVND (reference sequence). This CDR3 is CASSYRGSRLAGDHYEQYF. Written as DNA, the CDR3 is TGTGCCAGTAGCTATAGGGGGAGTCGACTAGCGGGAGATCACTACGAGCAGTACTTC.

This CDR3 is CSVGTGTGGYTF. In DNA, the CDR3 is TGCAGCGTCGGGACAGGGACGGGAGGCTACACCTTC. This chain uses TRBV29-1 with TRBJ1-2; 9 bases are a match to TRBD1. CDR1 SQVTM and CDR2 ANQGSEA come from the germline V gene. There are 12 residues in the CDR3. V lost 6 bases to trimming and J lost 8 bases; unmatched junction nucleotides: 7.

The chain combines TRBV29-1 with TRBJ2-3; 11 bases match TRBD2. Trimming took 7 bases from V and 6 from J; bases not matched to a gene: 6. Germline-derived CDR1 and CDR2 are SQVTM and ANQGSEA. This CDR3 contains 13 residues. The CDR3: CSAPSGRRDTQYF. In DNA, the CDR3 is TGCAGCGCCCCTAGCGGGAGGCGCGATACGCAGTATTTT.

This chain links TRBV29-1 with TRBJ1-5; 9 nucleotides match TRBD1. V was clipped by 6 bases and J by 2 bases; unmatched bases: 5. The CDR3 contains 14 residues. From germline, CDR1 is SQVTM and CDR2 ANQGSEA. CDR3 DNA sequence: TGCAGCGTAGGGACAGGGTATGGCAATCAGCCCCAGCATTTT. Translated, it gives CSVGTGYGNQPQHF.

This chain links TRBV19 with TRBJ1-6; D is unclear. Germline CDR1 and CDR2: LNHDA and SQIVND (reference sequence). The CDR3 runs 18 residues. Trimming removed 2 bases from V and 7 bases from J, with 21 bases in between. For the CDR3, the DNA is TGTGCCAGTAGTATAAGCCCCGTTGGAGGGCTCAAAAATTCACCCCTCCACTTT. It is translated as CASSISPVGGLKNSPLHF.

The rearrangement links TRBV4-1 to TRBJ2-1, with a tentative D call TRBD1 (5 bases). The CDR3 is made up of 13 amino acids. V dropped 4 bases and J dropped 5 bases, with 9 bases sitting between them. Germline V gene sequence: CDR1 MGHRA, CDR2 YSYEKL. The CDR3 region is CASSRGQDNEQFF. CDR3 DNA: TGCGCCAGCAGCCGCGGACAAGACAATGAGCAGTTCTTC.

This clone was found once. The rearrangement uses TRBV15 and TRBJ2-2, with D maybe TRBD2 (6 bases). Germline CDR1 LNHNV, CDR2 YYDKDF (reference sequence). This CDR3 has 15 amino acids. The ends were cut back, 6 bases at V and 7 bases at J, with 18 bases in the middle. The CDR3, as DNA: TGTGCCACCAGTCCGTGGGCGGGGCGGAACGGGGAGCTGTTTTTT. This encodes CATSPWAGRNGELFF.

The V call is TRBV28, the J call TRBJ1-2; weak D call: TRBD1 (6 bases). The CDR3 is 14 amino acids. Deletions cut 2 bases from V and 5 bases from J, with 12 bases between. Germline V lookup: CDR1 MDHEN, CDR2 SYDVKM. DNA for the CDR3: TGTGCCAGCAGTTTAGCCCGACAGGATTATGGCTACACCTTC. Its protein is CASSLARQDYGYTF.

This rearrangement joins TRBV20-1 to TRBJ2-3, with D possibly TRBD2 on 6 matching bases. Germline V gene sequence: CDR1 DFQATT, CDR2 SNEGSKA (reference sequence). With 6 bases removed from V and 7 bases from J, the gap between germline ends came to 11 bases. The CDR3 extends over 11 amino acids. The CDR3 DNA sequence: TGCAGTGCCTTCGGGAGCCATACGCAGTATTTT. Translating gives CSAFGSHTQYF.

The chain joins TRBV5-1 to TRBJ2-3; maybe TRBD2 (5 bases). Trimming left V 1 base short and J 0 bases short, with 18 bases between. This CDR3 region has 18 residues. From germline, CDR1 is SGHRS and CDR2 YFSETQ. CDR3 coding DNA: TGCGCCAGCAGCTTGCTTCAAGGAGGATACCCTAGCACAGATACGCAGTATTTT. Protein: CASSLLQGGYPSTDTQYF. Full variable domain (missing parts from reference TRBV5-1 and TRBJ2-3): KAGVTQTPRYLIKTRGQQVTLSCSPISGHRSVSWYQQTPGQGLQFLFEYFSETQRNKGNFPGRFSGRQFSNSRSEMNVSTLELGDSALYLCASSLLQGGYPSTDTQYFGPGTRLTVL.

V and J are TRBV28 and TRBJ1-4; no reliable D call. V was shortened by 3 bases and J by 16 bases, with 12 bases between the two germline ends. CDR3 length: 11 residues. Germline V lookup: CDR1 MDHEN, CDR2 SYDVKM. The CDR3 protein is CASSFRDKEFF. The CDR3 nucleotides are TGTGCCAGCAGTTTCCGGGATAAGGAGTTTTTT.